The sequence of this TCR beta chain was determined in a study of neurological immune-mediated disorders. TCRdb fed the 5' RACE reads into MiXCR, producing one record per CDR3 protein. The sample carries about 80,000 distinct CDR3 sequences, about 9.5% recorded once. This clonotype was seen at least ten times. Unmatched junction bases numbered 8, after V lost 7 bases and J lost 3 bases. Germline CDR1 and CDR2: DFQATT and SNEGSKA (reference sequence). The CDR3 runs to 13 residues. This chain links TRBV20-1 with TRBJ2-5; 7 positions agree with TRBD2. The sequence came from a middle-aged man in good health. Sequenced sample: PBMCs. The CDR3 loop is CSGGGAREETQYF. CDR3 bases: TGCAGTGGGGGAGGGGCAAGGGAAGAGACCCAGTACTTC.